This T cell receptor (beta chain) was documented in a study of OX40 agonist ivuxolimab in advanced cancers. For the study at large: The group had a mean age of around 60 years, ranged from roughly 23 to 79, and was 82.7% male. Findings and caveats of the study: Partly responding patients at 0.1-3.0 mg/kg showed some of the smallest clonal expansion.

Patients with a history of autoimmune disease or on systemic immunosuppression were excluded. The timepoints at which blood was sampled were baseline, cycle 4 day 1, and cycle 7 day 1. This CDR3 has 17 amino acids. The V end was cut by 5 bases, the J end by 2 bases, with 18 bases between. CDR1 and CDR2 from the germline V gene are SEHNR and FQNEAQ (reference sequence). A word on this clone: The antigen remains unidentified.

Generated by immunoSEQ multiplex PCR, the TCRdb table keeps only in-frame clones and is missing some. In the table there are 80,000 to 100,000 clones, less than 95% of which are singletons. This sample comprised CD4+ or CD8+ T cells sorted from blood, obtained in a trial of the OX40 agonist ivuxolimab. The origin of this receptor is an adult with an advanced solid tumor such as melanoma, head and neck, liver or kidney cancer. J is TRBJ2-2 and V is TRBV7-9, with a weak D call TRBD2 (6 bases). The CDR3 nucleotides read TGTGCCAGCAGCCAGTTCGGGGGTGGAAGAAACACCGGGGAGCTGTTTTTT. Translating it yields CASSQFGGGRNTGELFF.